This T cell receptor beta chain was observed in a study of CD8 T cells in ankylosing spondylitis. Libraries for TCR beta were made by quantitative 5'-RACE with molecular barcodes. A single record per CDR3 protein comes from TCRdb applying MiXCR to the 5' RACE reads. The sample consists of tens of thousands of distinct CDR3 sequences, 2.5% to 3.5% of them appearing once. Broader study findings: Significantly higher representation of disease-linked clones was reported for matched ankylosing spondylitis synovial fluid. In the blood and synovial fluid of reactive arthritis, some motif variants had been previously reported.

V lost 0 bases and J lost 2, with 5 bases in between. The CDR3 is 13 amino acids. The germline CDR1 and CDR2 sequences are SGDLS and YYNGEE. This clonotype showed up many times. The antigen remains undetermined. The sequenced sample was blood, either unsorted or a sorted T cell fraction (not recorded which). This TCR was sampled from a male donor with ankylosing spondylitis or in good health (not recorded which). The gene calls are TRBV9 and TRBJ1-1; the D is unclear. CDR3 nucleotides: TGTGCCAGCAGCGTAGACCATAACACTGAAGCTTTCTTT. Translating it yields CASSVDHNTEAFF.